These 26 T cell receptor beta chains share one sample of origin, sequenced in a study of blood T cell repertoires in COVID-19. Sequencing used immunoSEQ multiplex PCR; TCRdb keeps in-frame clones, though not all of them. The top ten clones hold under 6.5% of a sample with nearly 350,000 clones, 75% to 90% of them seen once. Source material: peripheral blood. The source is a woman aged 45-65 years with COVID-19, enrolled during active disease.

In DNA form, the CDR3 reads TGTGCCAGCAGCCGGTTACCCGGGACAGGGGGCAGAGAGCAGTTCTTC. Protein: CASSRLPGTGGREQFF. The chain is built from TRBV7-6 and TRBJ2-1; TRBD1 aligns across 12 bases. CDR1 is SGHVS and CDR2 is FNYEAQ in the germline V gene. The CDR3 totals 16 residues. J gave up 10 bases and V 5 bases, and 12 bases lay outside the gene matches.

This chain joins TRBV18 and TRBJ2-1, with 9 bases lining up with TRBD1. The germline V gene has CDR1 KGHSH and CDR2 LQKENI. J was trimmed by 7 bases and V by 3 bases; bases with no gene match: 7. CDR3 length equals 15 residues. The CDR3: CASSPEYRGRNEQFF. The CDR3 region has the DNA TGTGCCAGCTCACCCGAATACAGGGGGCGGAATGAGCAGTTCTTC.

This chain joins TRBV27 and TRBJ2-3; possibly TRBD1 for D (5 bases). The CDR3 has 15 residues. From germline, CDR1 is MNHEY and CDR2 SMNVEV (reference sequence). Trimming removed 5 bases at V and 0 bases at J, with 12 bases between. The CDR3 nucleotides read TGTGCCAGCAGTATAACAGGATCTAGCACAGATACGCAGTATTTT. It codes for CASSITGSSTDTQYF.

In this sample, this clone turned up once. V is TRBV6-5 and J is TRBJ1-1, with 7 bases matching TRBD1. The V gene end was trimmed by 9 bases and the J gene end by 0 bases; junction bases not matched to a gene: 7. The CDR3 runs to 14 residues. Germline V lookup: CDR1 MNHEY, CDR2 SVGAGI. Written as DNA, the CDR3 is TGTGCCAGTAACTCAGGGACAGTGAACACTGAAGCTTTCTTT. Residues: CASNSGTVNTEAFF.

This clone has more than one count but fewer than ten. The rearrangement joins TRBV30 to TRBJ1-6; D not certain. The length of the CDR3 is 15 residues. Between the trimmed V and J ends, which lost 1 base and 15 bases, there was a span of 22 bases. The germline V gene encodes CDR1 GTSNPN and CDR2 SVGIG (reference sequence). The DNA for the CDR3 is TGTGCCTGGAGTGGATGGTCATCCCGGGGAGAGGGCCTCCACTTT. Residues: CAWSGWSSRGEGLHF.

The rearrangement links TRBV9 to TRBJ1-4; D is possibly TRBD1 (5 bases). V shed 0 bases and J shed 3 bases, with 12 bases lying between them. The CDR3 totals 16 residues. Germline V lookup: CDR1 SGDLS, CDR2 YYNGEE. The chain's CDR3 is CASSVVPQGPNEKLFF. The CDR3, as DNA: TGTGCCAGCAGCGTAGTACCTCAGGGTCCTAATGAAAAACTGTTTTTT.

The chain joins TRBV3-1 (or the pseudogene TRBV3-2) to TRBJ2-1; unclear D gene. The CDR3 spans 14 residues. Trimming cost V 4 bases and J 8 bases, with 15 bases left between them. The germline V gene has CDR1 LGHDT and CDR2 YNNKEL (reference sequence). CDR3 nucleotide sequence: TGTGCCAGCAGCCCGGGTTTAAGAGCGTATGAGCAGTTCTTC. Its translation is CASSPGLRAYEQFF.

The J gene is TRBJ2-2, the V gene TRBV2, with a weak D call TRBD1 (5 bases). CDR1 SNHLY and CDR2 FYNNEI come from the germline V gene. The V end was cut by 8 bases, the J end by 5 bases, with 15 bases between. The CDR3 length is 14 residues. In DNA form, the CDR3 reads TGTGCCAGCGGGGCAGGGCCAAGGACCGGGGAGCTGTTTTTT. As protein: CASGAGPRTGELFF.

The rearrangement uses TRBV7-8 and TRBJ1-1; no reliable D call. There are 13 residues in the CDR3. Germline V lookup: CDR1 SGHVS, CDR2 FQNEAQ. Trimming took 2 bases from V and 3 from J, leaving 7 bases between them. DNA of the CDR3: TGTGCCAGCAGCTTAATTCTTGACACTGAAGCTTTCTTT. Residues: CASSLILDTEAFF.

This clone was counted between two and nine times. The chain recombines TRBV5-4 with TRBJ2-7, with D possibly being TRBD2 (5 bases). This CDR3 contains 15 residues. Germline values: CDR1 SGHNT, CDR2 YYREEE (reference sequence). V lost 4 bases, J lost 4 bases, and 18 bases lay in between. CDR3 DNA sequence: TGTGCCAGCAGCCAAGGGATCGCCGGCGGGTACGAGCAGTACTTC. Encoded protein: CASSQGIAGGYEQYF. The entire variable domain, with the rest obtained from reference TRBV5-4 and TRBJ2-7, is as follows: ETGVTQSPTHLIKTRGQQVTLRCSSQSGHNTVSWYQQALGQGPQFIFQYYREEENGRGNFPPRFSGLQFPNYSSELNVNALELDDSALYLCASSQGIAGGYEQYFGPGTRLTVT.

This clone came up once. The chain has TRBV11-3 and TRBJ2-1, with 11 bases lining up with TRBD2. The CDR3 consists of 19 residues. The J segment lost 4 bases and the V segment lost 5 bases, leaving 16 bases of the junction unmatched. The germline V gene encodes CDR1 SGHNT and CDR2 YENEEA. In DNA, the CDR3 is TGTGCCAGCAGCCCCCAACCGGGACTAGCGGAATCCTCTTACAATGAGCAGTTCTTC. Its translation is CASSPQPGLAESSYNEQFF.

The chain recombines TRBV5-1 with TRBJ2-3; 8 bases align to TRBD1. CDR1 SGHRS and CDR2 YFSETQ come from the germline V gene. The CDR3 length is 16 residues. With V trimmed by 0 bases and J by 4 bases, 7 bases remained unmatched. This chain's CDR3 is CASSLALDRASDTQYF. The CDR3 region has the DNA TGCGCCAGCAGCTTGGCCCTGGACAGGGCCTCAGATACGCAGTATTTT.

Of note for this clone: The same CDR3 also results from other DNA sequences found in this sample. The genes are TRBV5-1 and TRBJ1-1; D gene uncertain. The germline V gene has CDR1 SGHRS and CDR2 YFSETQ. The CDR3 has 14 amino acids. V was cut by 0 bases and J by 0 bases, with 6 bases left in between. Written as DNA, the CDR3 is TGCGCCAGCAGCTTGGACAGTATGAACACTGAAGCTTTCTTT. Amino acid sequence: CASSLDSMNTEAFF.

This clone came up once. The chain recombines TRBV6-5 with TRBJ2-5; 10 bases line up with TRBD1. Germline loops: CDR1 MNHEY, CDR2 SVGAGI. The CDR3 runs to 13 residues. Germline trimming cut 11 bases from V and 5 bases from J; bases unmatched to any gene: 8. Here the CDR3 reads CASWTGGGETQYF. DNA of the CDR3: TGTGCCTCCTGGACAGGGGGAGGGGAGACCCAGTACTTC.

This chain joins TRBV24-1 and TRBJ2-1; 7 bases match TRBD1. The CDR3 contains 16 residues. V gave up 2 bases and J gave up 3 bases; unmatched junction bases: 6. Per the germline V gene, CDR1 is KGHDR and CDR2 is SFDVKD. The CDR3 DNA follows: TGTGCCACCAGTGATTACGACAGGGCTGTCTACAATGAGCAGTTCTTC. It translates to CATSDYDRAVYNEQFF.

The CDR3 nucleotides read TGTGCCAGCAGCCTCCCCGCCCTAGCGGGGGTCACAGATACGCAGTATTTT. Translated: CASSLPALAGVTDTQYF. The V and J genes are TRBV7-6 and TRBJ2-3, with 10 bases aligning to TRBD2. CDR1 and CDR2 (germline): SGHVS, FNYEAQ. V shed 5 bases, J shed 2 bases, and the junction held 10 bases outside the gene matches. This CDR3 has 17 residues.

The CDR3 sequence is CASSFPQDRASYEQYF. The CDR3 DNA follows: TGTGCCAGCAGCTTTCCTCAAGACAGGGCATCCTACGAGCAGTACTTC. The chain is built from TRBV7-9 and TRBJ2-7, with 7 bases aligning to TRBD1. Losses at the gene ends were 3 bases for V and 1 base for J; bases not matched to a gene: 9. Germline CDR1 reads SEHNR; CDR2 reads FQNEAQ (reference sequence). This CDR3 has 16 residues.

CDR3 residues: CASSYRGGSLGYGYTF. For the CDR3, the DNA is TGTGCCAGCAGTTACAGGGGAGGGAGCCTAGGCTATGGCTACACCTTC. The chain combines TRBV6-5 with TRBJ1-2; D is possibly TRBD1 (5 bases). The CDR3 length is 16 residues. V lost 2 bases and J lost 4, with 17 bases in between. Germline V gene data show CDR1 as MNHEY and CDR2 as SVGAGI.

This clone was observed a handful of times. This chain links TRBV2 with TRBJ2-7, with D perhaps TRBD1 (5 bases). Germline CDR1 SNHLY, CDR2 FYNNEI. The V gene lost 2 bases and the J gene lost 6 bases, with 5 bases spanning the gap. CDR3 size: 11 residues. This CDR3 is CASSERGEQYF. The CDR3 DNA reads TGTGCCAGCAGTGAAAGGGGCGAGCAGTACTTC.

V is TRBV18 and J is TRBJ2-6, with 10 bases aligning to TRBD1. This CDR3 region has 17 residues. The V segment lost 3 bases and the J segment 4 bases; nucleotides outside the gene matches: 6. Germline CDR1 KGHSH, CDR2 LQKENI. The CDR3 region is CASSPVTGGSGANVLTF. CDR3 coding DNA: TGTGCCAGCTCACCTGTGACAGGGGGCTCCGGGGCCAACGTCCTGACTTTC.

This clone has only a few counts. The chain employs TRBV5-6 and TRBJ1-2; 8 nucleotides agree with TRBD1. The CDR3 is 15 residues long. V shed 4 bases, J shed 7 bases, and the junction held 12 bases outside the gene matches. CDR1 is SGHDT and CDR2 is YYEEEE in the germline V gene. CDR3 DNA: TGTGCCAGCAGCCTTGGGACAGGCAGGCCCAGTGGCTACACCTTC. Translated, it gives CASSLGTGRPSGYTF.

This CDR3 reads CAISLGTEAFF. DNA of the CDR3: TGTGCCATCAGCCTCGGCACTGAAGCTTTCTTT. V gene TRBV10-3 combines with J gene TRBJ1-1; D is ambiguous. Trimming took off 6 bases at V and 4 bases at J, with 6 bases between the two ends. The CDR3 spans 11 residues. Per the germline V gene, CDR1 is ENHRY and CDR2 is SYGVKD.

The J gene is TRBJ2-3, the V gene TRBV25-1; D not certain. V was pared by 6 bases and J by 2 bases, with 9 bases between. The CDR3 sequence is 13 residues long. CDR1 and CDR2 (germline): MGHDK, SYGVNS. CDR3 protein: CASSSGSTDTQYF. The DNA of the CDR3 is TGTGCCAGCAGCAGTGGTTCCACAGATACGCAGTATTTT.

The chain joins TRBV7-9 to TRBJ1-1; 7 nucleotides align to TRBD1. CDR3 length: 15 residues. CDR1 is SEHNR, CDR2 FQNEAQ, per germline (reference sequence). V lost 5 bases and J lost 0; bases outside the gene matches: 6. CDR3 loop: CASSQGQSMNTEAFF. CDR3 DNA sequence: TGTGCCAGCAGCCAGGGACAGTCCATGAACACTGAAGCTTTCTTT.

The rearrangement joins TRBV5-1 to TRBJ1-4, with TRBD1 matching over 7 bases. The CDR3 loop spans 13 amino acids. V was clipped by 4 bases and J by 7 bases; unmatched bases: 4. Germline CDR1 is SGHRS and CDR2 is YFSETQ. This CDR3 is CASSRGQSEKLFF. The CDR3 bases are TGCGCCAGCAGCAGGGGGCAAAGTGAAAAACTGTTTTTT.

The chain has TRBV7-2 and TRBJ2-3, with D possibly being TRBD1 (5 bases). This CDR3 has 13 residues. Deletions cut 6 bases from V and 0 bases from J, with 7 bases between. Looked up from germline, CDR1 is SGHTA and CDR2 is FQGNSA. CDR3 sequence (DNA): TGTGCCAGCAGGGGGCCCAGCACAGATACGCAGTATTTT. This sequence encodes CASRGPSTDTQYF.